This T cell receptor beta chain stems from a study of CXCR3-negative and CXCR3-positive naive CD8 T cells. Study at large: Roughly 135 million TRB reads were obtained overall (about 1.5 +/- 0.3 million per library). Findings and limits, study-wide: Naive CXCR3-positive and CXCR3-negative cells shared TRBV-TRBJ usage; memory cells diverged. CXCR3 levels fell partly with cryopreservation; most assays relied on fresh PBMCs. Whereas both naive subsets had comparably high diversity, memory CD8+ cells had much lower diversity.

The CDR3 is made up of 14 amino acids. CDR1 and CDR2 (germline): SQVTM, ANQGSEA. With UMI labels, 5' RACE was used to prepare the TRB cDNA libraries. For each CDR3 protein, TCRdb gives one entry from its re-call of the 5' RACE reads, without DNA. Its table records 45,000 to 70,000 distinct CDR3 sequences. In regard to this clonotype: Its antigen is as yet unknown.

This chain uses TRBV29-1 with TRBJ1-4; there is no DNA to check the TCRdb D call of TRBD1. Source material: memory CD8+ T cells from blood. This clonotype originated in a human donor in good health. Some clones in this sample may be carry-over from other donors' samples. The CDR3 protein is CSVEGQGLDEKLFF.